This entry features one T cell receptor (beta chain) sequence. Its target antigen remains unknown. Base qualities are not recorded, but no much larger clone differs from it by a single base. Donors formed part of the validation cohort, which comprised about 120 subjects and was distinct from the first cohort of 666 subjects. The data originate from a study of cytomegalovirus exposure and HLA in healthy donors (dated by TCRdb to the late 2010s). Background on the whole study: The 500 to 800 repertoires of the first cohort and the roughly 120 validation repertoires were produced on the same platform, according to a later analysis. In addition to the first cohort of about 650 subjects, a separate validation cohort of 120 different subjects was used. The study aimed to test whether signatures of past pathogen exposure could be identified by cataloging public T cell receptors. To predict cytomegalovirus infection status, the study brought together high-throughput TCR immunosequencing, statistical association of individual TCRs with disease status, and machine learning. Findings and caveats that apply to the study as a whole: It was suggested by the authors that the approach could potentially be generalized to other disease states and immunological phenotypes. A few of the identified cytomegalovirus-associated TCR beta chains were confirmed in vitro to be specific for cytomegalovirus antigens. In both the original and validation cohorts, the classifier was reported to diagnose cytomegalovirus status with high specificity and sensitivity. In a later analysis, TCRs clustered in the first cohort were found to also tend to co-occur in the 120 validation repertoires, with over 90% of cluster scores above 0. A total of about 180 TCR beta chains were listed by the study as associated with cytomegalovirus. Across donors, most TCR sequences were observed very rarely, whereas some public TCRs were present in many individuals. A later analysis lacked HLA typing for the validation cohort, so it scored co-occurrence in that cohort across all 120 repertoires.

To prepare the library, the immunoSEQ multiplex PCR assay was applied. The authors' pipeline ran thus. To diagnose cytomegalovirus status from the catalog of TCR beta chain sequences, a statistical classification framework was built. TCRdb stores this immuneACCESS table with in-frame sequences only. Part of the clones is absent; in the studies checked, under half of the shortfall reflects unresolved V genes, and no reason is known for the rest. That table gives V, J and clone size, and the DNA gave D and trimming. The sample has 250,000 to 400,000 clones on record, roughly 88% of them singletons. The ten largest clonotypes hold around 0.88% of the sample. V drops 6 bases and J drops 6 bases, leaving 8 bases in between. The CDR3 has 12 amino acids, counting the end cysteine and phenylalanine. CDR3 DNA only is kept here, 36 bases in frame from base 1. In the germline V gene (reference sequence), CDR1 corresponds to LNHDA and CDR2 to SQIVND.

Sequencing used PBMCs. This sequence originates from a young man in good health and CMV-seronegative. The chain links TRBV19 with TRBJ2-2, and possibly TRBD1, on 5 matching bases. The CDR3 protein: CASSRVSGELFF. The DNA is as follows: TGTGCCAGTAGCAGGGTATCCGGGGAGCTGTTTTTT.